The T cell receptor (beta chain) under discussion was sequenced for a study of blood T cell repertoires in COVID-19. Study-level information: The United States, Italy and Spain provided the acute and convalescent COVID-19 samples. Nucleic acid was either cDNA or gDNA, and it came from T cells, B-cell-depleted T cells, or PBMCs.

Methods used by the authors: Scientists estimated how many nucleated cells there were by amplifying reference gene primers. Clones were read by immunoSEQ multiplex PCR, and TCRdb kept only the in-frame ones, dropping some. V and J calls and clone size follow that table, whereas D and trimming were derived from the DNA. In the table there are 310,000 or so clones, about 91% of which are singletons. With respect to this clone: At the DNA level, this CDR3 is encoded by other sequences in the same sample as well.

This CDR3 is 11 amino acids long. The V and J ends lost 3 bases and 6 bases respectively, with 3 bases between them. Participants' reported clinical history set cohort assignment. This chain links TRBV12-3 or TRBV12-4 with TRBJ2-1; no definite D call. Sequencing was performed on PBMCs or T cells enriched from blood (not recorded which). This TCR was recovered from a woman in her thirties or forties who had recovered from COVID-19. The CDR3 DNA is TGTGCCAGCAGTTTGAGCAATGAGCAGTTCTTC. Its translation is CASSLSNEQFF.